The rows below give T cell receptor beta chains drawn from one sample of a study of vaccination and CD4 T cells after COVID-19. One entry per CDR3 protein results from TCRdb running MiXCR on the PCR reads. The sample carries 4,000 or so distinct CDR3 sequences, roughly 19% recorded once. Their recognized antigens are unknown. Sequenced material: CD4+ T cells from blood, cultured in vitro. The source of these receptors is a human donor who had recovered from COVID-19. The CDR3 runs from the conserved cysteine through the conserved F or W. A D gene is named only where the DNA matches it firmly. For some rows the clone size is stated as once, few or many, or as a class when expanded; others skip it.

d_call	clone_size	j_call	v_call	cdr3_aa	cdr3_nt
TRBD2	NA	TRBJ2-2	TRBV7-3	CASSPGLAGGTGELFF	TGTGCCAGCAGCCCGGGACTAGCGGGGGGGACTGGGGAGCTGTTTTTT
NA	NA	TRBJ2-3	TRBV7-2	CASSSPIVPSTDTQYF	TGTGCCAGCAGCTCACCTATAGTGCCTTCCACAGATACGCAGTATTTT
TRBD2	NA	TRBJ2-3	TRBV7-3	CASSTGLAGGPSTDTQYF	TGTGCCAGCAGCACCGGACTAGCGGGGGGCCCCAGCACAGATACGCAGTATTTT
NA	medium-sized	TRBJ2-5	TRBV20-1	CSARDWSQGETQYF	TGCAGTGCTAGAGATTGGTCCCAGGGAGAGACCCAGTACTTC
TRBD1	once	TRBJ2-2	TRBV12-3/TRBV12-4	CASSSGTGSGELFF	TGTGCCAGCAGTTCCGGGACAGGGTCCGGGGAGCTGTTTTTT
NA	NA	TRBJ2-7	TRBV6-1	CASSETAAYEQYF	TGTGCCAGCAGTGAAACGGCAGCCTACGAGCAGTACTTC
TRBD1	NA	TRBJ2-7	TRBV30	CAWSAKSTGFGEQYF	TGTGCCTGGAGTGCCAAATCGACAGGGTTTGGCGAGCAGTACTTC
NA	NA	TRBJ2-3	TRBV2	CASSALPGTPNQPQYF	TGTGCCAGCAGTGCCCTCCCCGGGACACCCAATCAGCCCCAGTATTTT
TRBD1	few	TRBJ1-3	TRBV19	CASTGQAGNTIYF	TGTGCCAGTACCGGACAGGCTGGAAACACCATATATTTT
NA	few	TRBJ1-4	TRBV7-9	CASSPRGSNEKLFF	TGTGCCAGCAGCCCCAGGGGAAGTAATGAAAAACTGTTTTTT
NA	few	TRBJ2-5	TRBV11-2	CASSPKETQYF	TGTGCCAGCAGCCCCAAAGAGACCCAGTACTTC
TRBD2	medium-sized	TRBJ2-5	TRBV20-1	CSARDWGLATKTQYF	TGCAGTGCTAGAGATTGGGGACTAGCGACTAAGACCCAGTACTTC
NA	NA	TRBJ1-2	TRBV12-3/TRBV12-4	CASSLEGGRGYTF	TGTGCCAGCAGTTTGGAAGGAGGCCGTGGCTACACCTTC
TRBD1	few	TRBJ1-1	TRBV11-2	CASSLTGVQAFF	TGTGCCAGCAGCTTGACAGGGGTTCAAGCTTTCTTT
NA	few	TRBJ2-3	TRBV5-4	CASSQAGTDTQYF	TGTGCCAGCAGCCAGGCCGGCACAGATACGCAGTATTTT
TRBD1	NA	TRBJ1-1	TRBV30	CAWMNYGTGGSDEAFF	TGTGCCTGGATGAACTATGGGACAGGGGGATCTGATGAAGCTTTCTTT
NA	NA	TRBJ1-2	TRBV5-1	CASSLQEAYGYTF	TGCGCCAGCAGTCTTCAGGAGGCTTATGGCTACACCTTC
NA	NA	TRBJ2-5	TRBV20-1	CSASRGAWETQYF	TGCAGTGCTAGTCGGGGGGCCTGGGAGACCCAGTACTTC
TRBD2	few	TRBJ2-7	TRBV3-1	CASSGEAGLLSGTYEQYF	TGTGCCAGCAGTGGGGAAGCGGGGCTCCTATCAGGGACCTACGAGCAGTACTTC
NA	few	TRBJ1-2	TRBV2	CASGRSYYGYTF	TGTGCCAGCGGAAGGTCTTACTATGGCTACACCTTC
TRBD1	few	TRBJ1-3	TRBV6-1	CASRKTGTNSGNTIYF	TGTGCCAGCAGGAAGACAGGGACTAACTCTGGAAACACCATATATTTT
NA	NA	TRBJ1-1	TRBV7-9	CASTRGTEAFF	TGTGCCAGCACCAGGGGCACTGAAGCTTTCTTT
TRBD1	NA	TRBJ1-2	TRBV20-1	CSALGQNYGYTF	TGCAGTGCTCTGGGACAGAACTATGGCTACACCTTC
TRBD2	NA	TRBJ2-4	TRBV5-1	CASSRQAGGQGKNIQYF	TGCGCCAGCAGCAGACAGGCGGGGGGGCAGGGCAAAAACATTCAGTACTTC